What follows are 27 T cell receptor beta chains derived from one specimen sequenced in a study of blood T cell repertoires in COVID-19. Profiling relied on immunoSEQ multiplex PCR, and the TCRdb table lists in-frame clones only, not all of them. The profile shows roughly 120,000 clones, around nine tenths of them singletons. The material sequenced was peripheral blood. All receptors derive from a man aged 55 to 69 with COVID-19, enrolled during active disease.

V gene TRBV20-1 combines with J gene TRBJ2-3, with D tentatively TRBD1 (5 bases). The length of the CDR3 is 13 residues. Trimming cost V 3 bases and J 4 bases, with 11 bases left between them. Germline lookup yields CDR1 DFQATT and CDR2 SNEGSKA (reference sequence). CDR3 in DNA: TGCAGTGCTAGTGTCAGCAGGGCAGATACGCAGTATTTT. Residues: CSASVSRADTQYF.

The rearrangement links TRBV30 to TRBJ2-7; 10 bases fit TRBD1. Trimming took 2 bases from V and 7 from J; bases not matched to a gene: 14. The CDR3 is made up of 16 amino acids. CDR1 is GTSNPN, CDR2 SVGIG, per germline (reference sequence). The CDR3 region is CAWSPTETGGEREQYF. CDR3 in DNA: TGTGCCTGGAGTCCGACGGAGACAGGGGGCGAACGGGAGCAGTACTTC.

The chain has TRBV6-5 and TRBJ2-2; 12 nucleotides align to TRBD2. V lost 4 bases to trimming and J lost 9 bases; unmatched junction nucleotides: 6. The CDR3 totals 15 residues. Germline lookup yields CDR1 MNHEY and CDR2 SVGAGI. The CDR3: CASSWASGRARELFF. DNA for the CDR3: TGTGCCAGCAGTTGGGCTAGCGGGAGGGCAAGGGAGCTGTTTTTT.

The chain combines TRBV24-1 with TRBJ2-1; 8 positions match TRBD2. The CDR3 runs 15 residues. Trimming took 4 bases from V and 4 from J; bases not matched to a gene: 5. Germline lookup yields CDR1 KGHDR and CDR2 SFDVKD. This CDR3 reads CATSETGGTYNEQFF. Here the CDR3 DNA reads TGTGCCACCAGTGAGACGGGGGGGACTTACAATGAGCAGTTCTTC.

CDR3 nucleotide sequence: TGTGCCACCAGTGATTCCCGCCGGGGACAGGGTTCCTTCAGGCAGCCCCAGCATTTT. Protein product: CATSDSRRGQGSFRQPQHF. The V call is TRBV24-1, the J call TRBJ1-5; 9 bases align to TRBD1. The CDR3 has 19 residues. Germline CDR1 and CDR2: KGHDR and SFDVKD. V gave up 2 bases and J gave up 7 bases; unmatched junction bases: 17.

This chain links TRBV28 with TRBJ2-1; D perhaps matches TRBD2 (6 bases). Germline CDR1 reads MDHEN; CDR2 reads SYDVKM. This CDR3 contains 17 residues. The germline V and J ends were trimmed by 4 bases and 3 bases, with 19 bases remaining between them. CDR3 DNA: TGTGCCAGCAGTTCCGGAGGGCTGGCGGAGGACTACAATGAGCAGTTCTTC. Protein sequence: CASSSGGLAEDYNEQFF.

The V and J genes are TRBV7-8 and TRBJ2-1; the match to TRBD1 covers 10 bases. V dropped 5 bases and J dropped 6; count of bases not matched to a gene: 4. This CDR3 spans 14 amino acids. Germline-derived CDR1 and CDR2 are SGHVS and FQNEAQ. The CDR3 region is CASSKDRGVNEQFF. The CDR3 nucleotides read TGTGCCAGCAGCAAGGACAGGGGGGTCAATGAGCAGTTCTTC.

The J gene is TRBJ1-1, the V gene TRBV10-3, with TRBD1 matching over 12 bases. Germline V gives CDR1 ENHRY, CDR2 SYGVKD. After removal of 10 bases from V and 3 bases from J, the junction contained 3 bases not matched to a gene. The CDR3 covers 13 residues. CDR3 nucleotide sequence: TGTGCCACGGGACAGGGGGCCGACACTGAAGCTTTCTTT. Its translation is CATGQGADTEAFF.

The chain combines TRBV4-2 with TRBJ2-7, with D maybe TRBD2 (6 bases). The CDR3 is 18 residues long. V lost 1 base to trimming and J lost 0 bases, with 19 bases between them. Germline loops: CDR1 LGHNA, CDR2 YNFKEQ. The CDR3 DNA reads TGTGCCAGCAGCCAAGTCGGAAGGCCGACTAGATCCTCCTACGAGCAGTACTTC. This encodes CASSQVGRPTRSSYEQYF.

J is TRBJ2-7 and V is TRBV7-9; 7 positions match TRBD1. This CDR3 has 13 amino acids. Looked up from germline, CDR1 is SEHNR and CDR2 is FQNEAQ (reference sequence). V was pared by 3 bases and J by 3 bases, with 2 bases of the junction left unmatched. CDR3 nucleotide sequence: TGTGCCAGCAGCTTCCCAGGGGGCTACGAGCAGTACTTC. Translated, it gives CASSFPGGYEQYF. Full variable domain (rest looked up from reference TRBV7-9 and TRBJ2-7): DTGVSQNPRHKITKRGQNVTFRCDPISEHNRLYWYRQTLGQGPEFLTYFQNEAQLEKSRLLSDRFSAERPKGSFSTLEIQRTEQGDSAMYLCASSFPGGYEQYFGPGTRLTVT.

The gene calls are TRBV18 and TRBJ1-1, with 7 bases lining up with TRBD1. Trimming removed 5 bases from V and 5 bases from J; junction bases left unmatched: 8. Germline V gene data show CDR1 as KGHSH and CDR2 as LQKENI. This CDR3 has 14 amino acids. As DNA, the CDR3 is TGTGCCAGCTCAGAAACAGGGGCAAGTACTGAAGCTTTCTTT. Protein: CASSETGASTEAFF.

The chain has TRBV15 and TRBJ2-1; unclear D gene. Trimming removed 0 bases from V and 1 base from J, with 10 bases in between. Looked up from germline, CDR1 is LNHNV and CDR2 is YYDKDF (reference sequence). The CDR3 is made up of 16 amino acids. This CDR3 is CATSRDLAESYNEQFF. Here the CDR3 DNA reads TGTGCCACCAGCAGAGATCTTGCCGAGTCCTACAATGAGCAGTTCTTC.

This clone has more than one count but fewer than ten. The chain uses TRBV2 and TRBJ2-7; 14 nucleotides align to TRBD2. V shed 0 bases, J shed 4 bases, and the junction held 2 bases outside the gene matches. The CDR3 consists of 16 residues. CDR1 and CDR2 from the germline V gene are SNHLY and FYNNEI. This CDR3 is CASSEARLAGGYEQYF. The CDR3 coding sequence is TGTGCCAGCAGTGAAGCGAGACTAGCGGGGGGGTACGAGCAGTACTTC.

The gene calls are TRBV19 and TRBJ1-1, with D perhaps TRBD1 (6 bases). V lost 3 bases, J lost 4 bases, and 12 bases lay in between. There are 14 residues in the CDR3. The germline gives CDR1 LNHDA, CDR2 SQIVND (reference sequence). Here the CDR3 reads CASSMRGGSTEAFF. CDR3 nucleotide sequence: TGTGCCAGTAGTATGAGAGGGGGAAGCACTGAAGCTTTCTTT.

V is TRBV5-4 and J is TRBJ1-1; maybe TRBD1 (6 bases). This CDR3 contains 16 residues. V gave up 4 bases and J gave up 2 bases, with 18 bases separating them. Per the germline V gene, CDR1 is SGHNT and CDR2 is YYREEE (reference sequence). The CDR3 DNA reads TGTGCCAGCAGCCCCTTCCCCAAACAGGGAAACACTGAAGCTTTCTTT. Its protein is CASSPFPKQGNTEAFF. Filled out from reference TRBV5-4 and TRBJ1-1, the complete variable domain reads ETGVTQSPTHLIKTRGQQVTLRCSSQSGHNTVSWYQQALGQGPQFIFQYYREEENGRGNFPPRFSGLQFPNYSSELNVNALELDDSALYLCASSPFPKQGNTEAFFGQGTRLTVV.

The genes are TRBV20-1 and TRBJ1-4; D uncertain. Germline loops: CDR1 DFQATT, CDR2 SNEGSKA (reference sequence). This CDR3 is built from 12 residues. The germline V and J ends were trimmed by 3 bases and 5 bases, with 7 bases remaining between them. CDR3 loop: CSASRENEKLFF. The DNA for the CDR3 is TGCAGTGCTAGTAGGGAGAATGAAAAACTGTTTTTT.

The rearrangement uses TRBV11-3 and TRBJ2-7; D is unclear. The germline V gene has CDR1 SGHNT and CDR2 YENEEA. Trimming took 0 bases from V and 6 from J, leaving 9 bases between them. The CDR3 runs to 13 residues. The CDR3 protein is CASSLELRGEQYF. CDR3 nucleotides: TGTGCCAGCAGCTTAGAGCTCCGAGGCGAGCAGTACTTC.

The chain employs TRBV28 and TRBJ2-1; D perhaps matches TRBD2 (5 bases). V shed 5 bases and J shed 3 bases, with 14 bases lying between them. There are 15 residues in the CDR3. The germline V gene encodes CDR1 MDHEN and CDR2 SYDVKM. The CDR3 here is CASSPLGLGYNEQFF. In DNA, the CDR3 is TGTGCCAGCAGTCCACTAGGTCTTGGCTACAATGAGCAGTTCTTC.

The rearrangement links TRBV5-5 to TRBJ1-1, with a possible D match to TRBD1 (5 bases). V was pared by 1 base and J by 5 bases, with 15 bases between. CDR3 length equals 15 residues. Germline V CDR1 and CDR2: SGHKS, YYEKEE (reference sequence). CDR3 region: CASSLSGERGTEAFF. The CDR3 DNA is TGTGCCAGCAGCTTGAGCGGGGAACGGGGGACTGAAGCTTTCTTT.

About this clone itself: Different DNA sequences within this sample yield the same CDR3. V gene TRBV28 combines with J gene TRBJ1-5, with D maybe TRBD1 (5 bases). The germline V gene has CDR1 MDHEN and CDR2 SYDVKM. V lost 4 bases to trimming and J lost 0 bases, with 13 bases between them. The CDR3 has 16 amino acids. The DNA for the CDR3 is TGTGCCAGCAGTTCAAACAGGCTATATAGCAATCAGCCCCAGCATTTT. Protein sequence: CASSSNRLYSNQPQHF.

This clone was counted once. The chain joins TRBV23-1 to TRBJ2-1; D gene uncertain. TRBV23-1 is reported as an ORF; its role is uncertain. This CDR3 contains 14 residues. V lost 3 bases, J lost 7 bases, and 13 bases lay in between. Here the CDR3 DNA reads TGCGCCAGCAGTCACGAAGCGAGTAGGAATGAGCAGTTCTTC. Protein sequence: CASSHEASRNEQFF.

The V gene is TRBV20-1, the J gene TRBJ2-3; D gene uncertain. Trimming cost V 3 bases and J 3 bases, with 7 bases left between them. Germline CDR1 DFQATT, CDR2 SNEGSKA (reference sequence). The CDR3 is made up of 12 amino acids. Here the CDR3 reads CSASDTTDTQYF. CDR3 sequence (DNA): TGCAGTGCTAGTGACACTACAGATACGCAGTATTTT.

CDR3 residues: CASNTGQGTGELFF. DNA of the CDR3: TGTGCCAGCAACACCGGACAGGGCACCGGGGAGCTGTTTTTT. The J gene is TRBJ2-2, the V gene TRBV6-6, with 8 bases matching TRBD1. The ends lost 7 bases at V and 4 bases at J; junction bases unmatched: 5. Per the germline V gene, CDR1 is MNHNY and CDR2 is SVGAGI (reference sequence). The CDR3 is 14 residues long.

The chain links TRBV6-4 to TRBJ1-2; tentative D call: TRBD1 (6 bases). Germline CDR1 MRHNA, CDR2 SNTAGT. The CDR3 runs 12 residues. The V gene lost 9 bases and the J gene lost 4 bases, with 12 bases spanning the gap. The CDR3 spells CAREGTTYGYTF. The CDR3 region has the DNA TGTGCCAGGGAAGGGACAACCTATGGCTACACCTTC.

The genes are TRBV2 and TRBJ1-1, with TRBD1 matching over 9 bases. CDR1 is SNHLY, CDR2 FYNNEI, per germline. Losses at the gene ends were 3 bases for V and 11 bases for J; bases not matched to a gene: 10. The CDR3 has 14 amino acids. CDR3 DNA sequence: TGTGCCAGCAGTGAGGGGTCCGGGACAGGGAGTGCTTTCTTT. It yields the protein CASSEGSGTGSAFF.

The genes are TRBV19 and TRBJ2-5; D call uncertain. Germline V gene sequence: CDR1 LNHDA, CDR2 SQIVND (reference sequence). The CDR3 contains 13 residues. Trimming removed 1 base at V and 2 bases at J, with 5 bases between. In DNA form, the CDR3 reads TGTGCCAGTAGTATAGTCTCGCAAGAGACCCAGTACTTC. Translated: CASSIVSQETQYF.

This clone was picked up one time. The chain joins TRBV14 to TRBJ2-7; 14 nucleotides align to TRBD2. V lost 3 bases to trimming and J lost 0 bases; unmatched junction nucleotides: 10. The CDR3 covers 19 residues. Germline CDR1 and CDR2: SGHDN and FVKESK. CDR3: CASSQGGLAGAPYSYEQYF. CDR3 DNA: TGTGCCAGCAGCCAGGGGGGACTAGCGGGAGCACCGTACTCCTACGAGCAGTACTTC.